Given below is one TCR beta chain in context. This clonotype was detected a few times. What this receptor recognizes is not known. Base qualities are not provided; no much larger clone lies one nucleotide away. This sample was included in a study of T-cell reconstitution after alpha-beta-depleted transplantation in children (dated by TCRdb to 2016 to 2018). Concerning the study at large: T-cell immune reconstitution after TCRalphabeta/CD19-depleted allogeneic hematopoietic cell transplantation in children was quantitatively tracked in the study by means of TCR repertoire profiling. The investigation overall reported the following: The high TCRbeta diversity at day 60 in some patients was ascribed to recipient T cells and intrathymic progenitors that had survived conditioning. Over the following months the frequencies of hyperexpanded clones went down, and after one year T-cell counts and TCRbeta diversity were mostly credited to newly produced T cells. About two months after transplant, the apparently early recovery of alphabetaT-cell counts reportedly depended on just several hundred clones that had expanded rapidly and came from non-depleted graft cells.

Library generation was performed with PCR. Sequencing relied on an Illumina HiSeq 2500. To normalize quantification of the TCRbeta repertoire, the TCR libraries were built with molecular barcoding that relied on unique molecular identifiers. The raw public reads went through TCRdb reprocessing: fastp at Q25, MiXCR clone calling, in-frame beta chains kept. Every CDR3 protein is listed once, alongside the most common genes and DNA of its rows. In all, the sample holds approximately 1,000,000 distinct CDR3 sequences, and about 29% of those were seen once. The leading ten clones occupy over 25% of the sample. The treatment or condition label on this specimen signifies: allogeneic hematopoietic cell transplantation with graft depleted of TCRalphabeta T cells and CD19 B cells. Transplant recipients were children who received TCRalphabeta/CD19-depleted allogeneic hematopoietic cell grafts. CDR3 length: 11 amino acids, cysteine to phenylalanine. Kept here is only the CDR3 DNA, which spans 33 bases and is read in frame from base 1. The germline V gene (reference sequence) provides CDR1 DFQATT and CDR2 SNEGSKA. Trimming takes 6 bases from V and 3 bases from J, and the germline ends sit 7 bases apart.

The TCR comes from a boy under two years old who had a stem cell transplant for SCID, so the T cells may come from the graft donor. Source: PBMCs, mostly from graft donor cells, taken 360 days after TCRalphabeta/CD19-depleted stem cell transplant. This chain joins TRBV20-1 to TRBJ2-3, with the D gene uncertain. The CDR3 loop reads CSAQSTDTQYF. Here is the DNA: TGCAGTGCCCAATCTACAGATACGCAGTATTTT.